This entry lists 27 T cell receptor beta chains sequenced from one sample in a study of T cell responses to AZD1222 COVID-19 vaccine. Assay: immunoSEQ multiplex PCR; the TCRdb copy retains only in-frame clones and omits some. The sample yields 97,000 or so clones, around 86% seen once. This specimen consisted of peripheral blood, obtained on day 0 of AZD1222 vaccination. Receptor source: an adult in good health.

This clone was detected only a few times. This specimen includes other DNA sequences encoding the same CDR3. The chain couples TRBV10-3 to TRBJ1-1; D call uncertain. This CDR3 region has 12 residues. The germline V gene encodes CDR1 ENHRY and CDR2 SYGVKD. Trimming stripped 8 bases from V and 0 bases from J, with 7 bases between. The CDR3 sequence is CAIGYLNTEAFF. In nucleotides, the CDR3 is TGTGCCATCGGGTATTTGAACACTGAAGCTTTCTTT.

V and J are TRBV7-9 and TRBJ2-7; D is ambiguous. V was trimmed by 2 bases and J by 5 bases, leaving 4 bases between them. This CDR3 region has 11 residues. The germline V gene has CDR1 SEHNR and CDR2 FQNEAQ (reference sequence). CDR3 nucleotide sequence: TGTGCCAGCAGCTTATCCCACGAGCAGTACTTC. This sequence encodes CASSLSHEQYF.

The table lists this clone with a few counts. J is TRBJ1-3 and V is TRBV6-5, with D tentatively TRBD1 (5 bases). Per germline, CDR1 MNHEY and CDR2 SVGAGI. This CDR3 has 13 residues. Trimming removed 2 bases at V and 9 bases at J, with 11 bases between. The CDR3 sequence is CASSYDGGVTIYF. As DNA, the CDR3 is TGTGCCAGCAGTTACGATGGAGGGGTCACCATATATTTT.

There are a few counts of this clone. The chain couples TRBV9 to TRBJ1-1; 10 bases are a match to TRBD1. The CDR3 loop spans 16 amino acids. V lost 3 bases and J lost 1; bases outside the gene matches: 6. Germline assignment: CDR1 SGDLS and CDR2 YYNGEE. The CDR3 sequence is CASSARDRGPNTEAFF. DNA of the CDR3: TGTGCCAGCAGCGCCCGGGACAGGGGTCCGAACACTGAAGCTTTCTTT.

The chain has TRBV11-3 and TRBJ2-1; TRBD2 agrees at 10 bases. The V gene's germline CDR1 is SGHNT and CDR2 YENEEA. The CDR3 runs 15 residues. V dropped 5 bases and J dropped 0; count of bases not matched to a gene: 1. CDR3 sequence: CASSPSGSSYNEQFF. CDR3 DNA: TGTGCCAGCAGCCCTAGCGGGAGCTCCTACAATGAGCAGTTCTTC.

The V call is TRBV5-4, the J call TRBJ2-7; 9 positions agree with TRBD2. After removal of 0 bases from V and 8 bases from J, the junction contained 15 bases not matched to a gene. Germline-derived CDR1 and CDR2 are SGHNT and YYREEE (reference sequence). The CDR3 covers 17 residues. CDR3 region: CASSLAVVAGARFQQYF. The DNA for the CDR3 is TGTGCCAGCAGCTTGGCGGTGGTAGCGGGGGCTCGATTTCAGCAGTACTTC. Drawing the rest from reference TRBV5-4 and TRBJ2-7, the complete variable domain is ETGVTQSPTHLIKTRGQQVTLRCSSQSGHNTVSWYQQALGQGPQFIFQYYREEENGRGNFPPRFSGLQFPNYSSELNVNALELDDSALYLCASSLAVVAGARFQQYFGPGTRLTVT.

CDR3 sequence: CASSPAWGGDHTEAFF. DNA of the CDR3: TGTGCCAGCTCACCAGCCTGGGGGGGGGACCACACTGAAGCTTTCTTT. V usage is TRBV18 and J usage is TRBJ1-1; maybe TRBD1 (5 bases). From germline, CDR1 is KGHSH and CDR2 LQKENI. V was pared by 2 bases and J by 3 bases, with 16 bases between. CDR3 length: 16 residues.

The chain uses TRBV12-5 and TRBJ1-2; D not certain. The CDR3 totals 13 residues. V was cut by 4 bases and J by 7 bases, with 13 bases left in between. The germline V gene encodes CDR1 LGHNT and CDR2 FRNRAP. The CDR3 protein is CASGYWGVSGYTF. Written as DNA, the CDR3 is TGTGCTAGTGGTTACTGGGGAGTTAGTGGCTACACCTTC.

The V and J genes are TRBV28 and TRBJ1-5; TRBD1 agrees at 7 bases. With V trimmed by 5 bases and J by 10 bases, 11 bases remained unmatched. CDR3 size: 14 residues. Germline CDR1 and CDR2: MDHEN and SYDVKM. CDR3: CASSLTGREKPQHF. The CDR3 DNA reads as TGTGCCAGCAGTCTGACAGGGAGGGAGAAACCCCAGCATTTT.

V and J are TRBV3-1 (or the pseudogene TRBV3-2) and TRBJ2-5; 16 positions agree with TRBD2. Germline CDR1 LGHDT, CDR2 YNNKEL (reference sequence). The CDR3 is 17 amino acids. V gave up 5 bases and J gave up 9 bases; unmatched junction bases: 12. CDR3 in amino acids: CASSSTGTSGRGGAQYF. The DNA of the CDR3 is TGTGCCAGCAGCTCAACCGGGACTAGCGGGAGGGGCGGGGCCCAGTACTTC.

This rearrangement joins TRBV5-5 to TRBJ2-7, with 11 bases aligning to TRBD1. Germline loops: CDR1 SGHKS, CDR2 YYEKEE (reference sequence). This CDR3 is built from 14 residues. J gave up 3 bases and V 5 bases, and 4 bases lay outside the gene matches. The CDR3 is CASRTGTGGYEQYF. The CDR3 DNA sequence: TGTGCCAGCAGGACCGGGACAGGGGGCTACGAGCAGTACTTC.

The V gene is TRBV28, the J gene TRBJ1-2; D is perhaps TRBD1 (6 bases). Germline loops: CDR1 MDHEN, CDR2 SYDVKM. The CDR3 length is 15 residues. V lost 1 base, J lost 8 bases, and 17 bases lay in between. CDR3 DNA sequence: TGTGCCAGCAGTTTATCCACCCCGGGGGGCTACGGCTACACCTTC. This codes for CASSLSTPGGYGYTF.

In nucleotides, the CDR3 is TGCGCCAGCAGCTTGTGGGGGGACTACGCCTACGAGCAGTACTTC. Its protein is CASSLWGDYAYEQYF. The J gene is TRBJ2-7, the V gene TRBV5-1, with TRBD2 identical over 7 bases. Trimming took 1 base from V and 2 from J; bases not matched to a gene: 6. The germline gives CDR1 SGHRS, CDR2 YFSETQ. The CDR3 is made up of 15 amino acids.

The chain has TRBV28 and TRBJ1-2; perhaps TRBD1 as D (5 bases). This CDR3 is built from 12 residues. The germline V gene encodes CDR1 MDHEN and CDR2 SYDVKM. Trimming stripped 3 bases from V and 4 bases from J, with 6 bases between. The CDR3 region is CASSFGGYGYTF. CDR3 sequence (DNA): TGTGCCAGCAGTTTCGGGGGCTATGGCTACACCTTC.

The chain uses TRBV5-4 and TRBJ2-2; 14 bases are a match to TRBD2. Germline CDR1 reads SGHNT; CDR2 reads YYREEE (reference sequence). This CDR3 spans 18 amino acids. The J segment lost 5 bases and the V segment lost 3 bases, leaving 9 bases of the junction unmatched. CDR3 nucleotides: TGTGCCAGCAGCTCCGGGACTAGCGGGAGTTCGTGGACCGGGGAGCTGTTTTTT. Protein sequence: CASSSGTSGSSWTGELFF.

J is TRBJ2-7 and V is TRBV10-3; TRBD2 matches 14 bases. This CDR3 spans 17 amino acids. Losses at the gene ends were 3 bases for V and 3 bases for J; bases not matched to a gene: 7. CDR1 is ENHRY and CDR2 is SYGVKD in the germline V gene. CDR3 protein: CAISDGGLAGDNYEQYF. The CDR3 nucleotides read TGTGCCATCAGTGATGGGGGACTAGCGGGAGATAACTACGAGCAGTACTTC.

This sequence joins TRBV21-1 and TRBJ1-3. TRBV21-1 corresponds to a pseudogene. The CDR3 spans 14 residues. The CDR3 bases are TGTGCCAGCAGCGGAGAGAGCTCTGGAAACACCATATATTTT. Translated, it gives CASSGESSGNTIYF.

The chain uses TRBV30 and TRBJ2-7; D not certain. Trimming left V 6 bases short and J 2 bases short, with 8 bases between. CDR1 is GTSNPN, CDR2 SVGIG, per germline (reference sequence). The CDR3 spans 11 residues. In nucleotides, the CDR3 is TGTGCCTGCGCCGAACCCTACGAGCAGTACTTC. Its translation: CACAEPYEQYF.

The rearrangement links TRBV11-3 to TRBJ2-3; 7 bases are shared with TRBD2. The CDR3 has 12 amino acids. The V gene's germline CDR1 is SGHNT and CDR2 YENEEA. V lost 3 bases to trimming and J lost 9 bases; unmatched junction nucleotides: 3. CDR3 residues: CASSFAGGTQYF. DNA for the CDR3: TGTGCCAGCAGCTTCGCCGGGGGGACGCAGTATTTT.

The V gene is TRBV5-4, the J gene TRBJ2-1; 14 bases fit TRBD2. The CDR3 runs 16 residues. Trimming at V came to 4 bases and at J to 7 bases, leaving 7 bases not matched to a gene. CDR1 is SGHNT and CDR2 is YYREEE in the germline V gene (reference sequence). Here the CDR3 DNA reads TGTGCCAGCAGCAAAGGGACTAGCGGGAGACTAAATGAGCAGTTCTTC. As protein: CASSKGTSGRLNEQFF.

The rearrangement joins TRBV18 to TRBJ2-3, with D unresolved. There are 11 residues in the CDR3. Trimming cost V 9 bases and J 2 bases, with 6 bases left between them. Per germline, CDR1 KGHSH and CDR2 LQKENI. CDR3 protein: CASRLTDTQYF. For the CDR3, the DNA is TGTGCCAGTCGCCTCACAGATACGCAGTATTTT.

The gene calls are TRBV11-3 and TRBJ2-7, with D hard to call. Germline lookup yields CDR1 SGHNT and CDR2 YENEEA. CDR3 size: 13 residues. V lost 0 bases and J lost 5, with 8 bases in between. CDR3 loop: CASSLETQDEQYF. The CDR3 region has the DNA TGTGCCAGCAGCTTAGAGACCCAGGACGAGCAGTACTTC.

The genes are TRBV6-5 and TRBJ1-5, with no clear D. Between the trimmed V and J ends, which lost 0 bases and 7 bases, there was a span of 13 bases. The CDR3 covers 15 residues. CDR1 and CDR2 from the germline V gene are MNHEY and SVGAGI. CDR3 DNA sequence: TGTGCCAGCAGTTACTCGAGCGGCCCGGAGCAGCCCCAGCATTTT. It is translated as CASSYSSGPEQPQHF.

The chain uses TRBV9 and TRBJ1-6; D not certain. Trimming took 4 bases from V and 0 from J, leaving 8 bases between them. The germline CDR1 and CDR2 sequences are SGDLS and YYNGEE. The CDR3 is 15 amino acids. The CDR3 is CASSSSTSYNSPLHF. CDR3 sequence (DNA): TGTGCCAGCAGCTCGAGTACCTCCTATAATTCACCCCTCCACTTT.

CDR3 bases: TGTGCCATCAGTGAGGGGACTAGCGGCTACGAGCAGTACTTC. It is translated as CAISEGTSGYEQYF. The chain employs TRBV10-3 and TRBJ2-7; 11 bases are a match to TRBD2. Trimming at V came to 2 bases and at J to 3 bases, leaving 0 bases not matched to a gene. The CDR3 sequence is 14 residues long. Germline V CDR1 and CDR2: ENHRY, SYGVKD.

The CDR3 DNA follows: TGTGCCAGCCCGGGGAGCAGCTCCTACGAGCAGTACTTC. Protein product: CASPGSSSYEQYF. The rearrangement uses TRBV28 and TRBJ2-7; D perhaps matches TRBD2 (5 bases). The CDR3 extends over 13 amino acids. Germline V gene sequence: CDR1 MDHEN, CDR2 SYDVKM. V was clipped by 8 bases and J by 0 bases, with 11 bases between them.

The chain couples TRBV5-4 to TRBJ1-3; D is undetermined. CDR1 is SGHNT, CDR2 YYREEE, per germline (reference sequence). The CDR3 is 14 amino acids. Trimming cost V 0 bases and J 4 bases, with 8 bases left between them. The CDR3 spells CASSLGVGGNTIYF. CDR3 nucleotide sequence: TGTGCCAGCAGCTTGGGAGTAGGAGGAAACACCATATATTTT.